This entry is about one T cell receptor beta chain. The antigen is not known. The data were taken from a study of T cell responses to AZD1222 COVID-19 vaccine. Study conclusions and caveats: Spike-specific TCR breadth and depth grew following two AZD1222 doses. Across the whole spike, CD4 TCRs peaked at regions 160-218 and 743-854.

The J segment lost 4 bases and the V segment lost 6 bases, leaving 9 bases of the junction unmatched. Looked up from germline, CDR1 is MDHEN and CDR2 is SYDVKM. This CDR3 spans 15 amino acids. The table came from immunoSEQ multiplex PCR; TCRdb's copy has only in-frame clones and leaves some out. The sample carries about 140,000 clones, around four fifths recorded once. This specimen consisted of peripheral blood, obtained on day 0 of AZD1222 vaccination. This receptor was obtained from an adult in good health. J is TRBJ2-7 and V is TRBV28; TRBD1 aligns across 10 bases. CDR3 sequence reads: CASRYRDRGSYEQYF. The CDR3 region has the DNA TGTGCCAGCAGATACCGGGACAGGGGTAGTTACGAGCAGTACTTC. Full variable domain (outside the CDR3, taken from reference TRBV28 and TRBJ2-7): DVKVTQSSRYLVKRTGEKVFLECVQDMDHENMFWYRQDPGLGLRLIYFSYDVKMKEKGDIPEGYSVSREKKERFSLILESASTNQTSMYLCASRYRDRGSYEQYFGPGTRLTVT.